The sequence of this TCR beta chain was determined in a study of CD8 T cells in Susac syndrome. With random hexamers, about 0.45 to 1 ug RNA was reverse transcribed. The CDR3 of TCR beta was amplified by immunoSEQ multiplex PCR across 54 Vbeta and 13 Jbeta. TCRdb independently ran MiXCR on the immunoSEQ multiplex PCR reads; one entry per CDR3 protein. The sample consists of 90,000 to 150,000 distinct CDR3 sequences, about 90% of them appearing once. Germline CDR1 and CDR2: DFQATT and SNEGSKA (reference sequence). Between the trimmed V and J ends, which lost 0 bases and 5 bases, there was a span of 10 bases. The CDR3 length is 13 residues.

The rearrangement uses TRBV20-1 and TRBJ2-5; D gene unclear. The sequencing sample was made of CD4+ T cells from PBMCs. This clonotype originated in a human donor in good health. The CDR3: CSARETVVETQYF. The DNA of the CDR3 is TGCAGTGCTAGAGAAACAGTAGTTGAGACCCAGTACTTC.